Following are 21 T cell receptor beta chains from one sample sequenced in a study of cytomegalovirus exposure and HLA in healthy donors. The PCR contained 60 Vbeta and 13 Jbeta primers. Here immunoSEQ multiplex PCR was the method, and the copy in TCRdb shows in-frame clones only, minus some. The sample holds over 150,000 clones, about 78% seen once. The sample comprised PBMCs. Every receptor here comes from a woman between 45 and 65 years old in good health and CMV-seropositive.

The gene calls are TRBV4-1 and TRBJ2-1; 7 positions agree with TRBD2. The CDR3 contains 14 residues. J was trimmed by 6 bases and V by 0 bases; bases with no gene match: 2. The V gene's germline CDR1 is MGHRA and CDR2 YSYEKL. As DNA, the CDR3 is TGCGCCAGCAGCCAAGATGGGGGGGGCAATGAGCAGTTCTTC. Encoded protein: CASSQDGGGNEQFF.

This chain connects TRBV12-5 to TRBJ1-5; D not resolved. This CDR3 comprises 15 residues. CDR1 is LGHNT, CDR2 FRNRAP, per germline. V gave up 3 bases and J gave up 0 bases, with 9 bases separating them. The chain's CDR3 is CASGFSVYSNQPQHF. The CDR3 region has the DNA TGTGCTAGTGGTTTCTCAGTATATAGCAATCAGCCCCAGCATTTT. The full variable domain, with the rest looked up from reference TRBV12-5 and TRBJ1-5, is DARVTQTPRHKVTEMGQEVTMRCQPILGHNTVFWYRQTMMQGLELLAYFRNRAPLDDSGMPKDRFSAEMPDATLATLKIQPSEPRDSAVYFCASGFSVYSNQPQHFGDGTRLSIL.

The CDR3 sequence is CASSRAGMAGELFF. In nucleotides, the CDR3 is TGTGCCAGCTCCAGGGCAGGGATGGCCGGGGAGCTGTTTTTT. The chain joins TRBV2 to TRBJ2-2, with a weak D call TRBD1 (5 bases). CDR1 is SNHLY, CDR2 FYNNEI, per germline. The length of the CDR3 is 14 residues. Trimming cost V 8 bases and J 6 bases, with 16 bases left between them. Filled out from reference TRBV2 and TRBJ2-2, the complete variable domain reads EPEVTQTPSHQVTQMGQEVILRCVPISNHLYFYWYRQILGQKVEFLVSFYNNEISEKSEIFDDQFSVERPDGSNFTLKIRSTKLEDSAMYFCASSRAGMAGELFFGEGSRLTVL.

CDR3 sequence: CASSVGLAATPGTGELFF. For the CDR3, the DNA is TGTGCCAGCAGTGTAGGACTAGCGGCCACTCCGGGCACCGGGGAGCTGTTTTTT. The chain is built from TRBV6-1 and TRBJ2-2; 10 nucleotides agree with TRBD2. Trimming took 4 bases from V and 4 from J; bases not matched to a gene: 12. The length of the CDR3 is 18 residues. Germline CDR1 reads MNHNS; CDR2 reads SASEGT.

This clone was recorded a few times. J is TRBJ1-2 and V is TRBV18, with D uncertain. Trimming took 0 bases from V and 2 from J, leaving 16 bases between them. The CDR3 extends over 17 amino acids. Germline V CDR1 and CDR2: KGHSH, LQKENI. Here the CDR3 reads CASSPPRGEAANYGYTF. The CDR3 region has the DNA TGTGCCAGCTCACCACCTCGGGGAGAGGCTGCAAACTATGGCTACACCTTC. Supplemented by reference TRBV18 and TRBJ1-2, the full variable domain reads NAGVMQNPRHLVRRRGQEARLRCSPMKGHSHVYWYRQLPEEGLKFMVYLQKENIIDESGMPKERFSAEFPKEGPSILRIQQVVRGDSAAYFCASSPPRGEAANYGYTFGSGTRLTVV.

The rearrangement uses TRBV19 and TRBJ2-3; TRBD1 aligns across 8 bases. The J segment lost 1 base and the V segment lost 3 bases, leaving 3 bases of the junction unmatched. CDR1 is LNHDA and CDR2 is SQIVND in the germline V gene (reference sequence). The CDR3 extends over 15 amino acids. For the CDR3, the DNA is TGTGCCAGTAGTATCGTACAGGGGGGCACAGATACGCAGTATTTT. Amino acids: CASSIVQGGTDTQYF.

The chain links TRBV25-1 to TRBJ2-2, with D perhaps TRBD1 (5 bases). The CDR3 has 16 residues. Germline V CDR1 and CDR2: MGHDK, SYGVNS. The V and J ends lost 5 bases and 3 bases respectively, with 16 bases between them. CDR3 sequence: CASSSILMGHTGELFF. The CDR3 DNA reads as TGTGCCAGCAGTTCAATCCTGATGGGGCACACCGGGGAGCTGTTTTTT.

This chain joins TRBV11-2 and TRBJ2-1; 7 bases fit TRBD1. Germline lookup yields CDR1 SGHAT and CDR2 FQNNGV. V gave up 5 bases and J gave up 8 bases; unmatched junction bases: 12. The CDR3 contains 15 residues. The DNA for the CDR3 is TGTGCCAGCAGCCCAGGACAGGATAGACGGGATGAGCAGTTCTTC. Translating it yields CASSPGQDRRDEQFF.

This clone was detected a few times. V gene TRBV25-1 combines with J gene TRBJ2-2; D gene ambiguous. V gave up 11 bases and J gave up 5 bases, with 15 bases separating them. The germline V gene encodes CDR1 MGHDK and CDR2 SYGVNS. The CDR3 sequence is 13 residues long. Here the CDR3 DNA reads TGTGCCCCCCTTCGCCTTCGGACCGGGGAGCTGTTTTTT. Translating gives CAPLRLRTGELFF.

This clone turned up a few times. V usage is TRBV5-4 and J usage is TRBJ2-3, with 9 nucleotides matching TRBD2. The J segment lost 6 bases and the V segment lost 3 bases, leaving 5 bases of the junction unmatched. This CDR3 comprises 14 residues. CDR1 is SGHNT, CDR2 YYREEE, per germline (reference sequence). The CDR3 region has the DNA TGTGCCAGCAGCTGGGGGGGGACTAGCGATACGCAGTATTTT. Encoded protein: CASSWGGTSDTQYF. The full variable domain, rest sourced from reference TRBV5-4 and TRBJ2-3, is ETGVTQSPTHLIKTRGQQVTLRCSSQSGHNTVSWYQQALGQGPQFIFQYYREEENGRGNFPPRFSGLQFPNYSSELNVNALELDDSALYLCASSWGGTSDTQYFGPGTRLTVL.

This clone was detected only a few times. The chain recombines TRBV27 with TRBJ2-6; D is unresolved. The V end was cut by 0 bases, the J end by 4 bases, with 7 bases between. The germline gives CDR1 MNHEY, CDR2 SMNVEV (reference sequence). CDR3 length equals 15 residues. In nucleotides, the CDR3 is TGTGCCAGCAGTTTATCCCGGGTGGGGGCCAACGTCCTGACTTTC. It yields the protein CASSLSRVGANVLTF.

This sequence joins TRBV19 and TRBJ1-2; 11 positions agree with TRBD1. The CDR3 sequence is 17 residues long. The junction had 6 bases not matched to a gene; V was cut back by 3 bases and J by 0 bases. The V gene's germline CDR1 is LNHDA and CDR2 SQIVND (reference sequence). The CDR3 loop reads CASSIGGGQGANYGYTF. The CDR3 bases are TGTGCCAGTAGTATCGGAGGGGGACAGGGGGCTAACTATGGCTACACCTTC. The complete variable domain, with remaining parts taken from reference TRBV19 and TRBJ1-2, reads DGGITQSPKYLFRKEGQNVTLSCEQNLNHDAMYWYRQDPGQGLRLIYYSQIVNDFQKGDIAEGYSVSREKKESFPLTVTSAQKNPTAFYLCASSIGGGQGANYGYTFGSGTRLTVV.

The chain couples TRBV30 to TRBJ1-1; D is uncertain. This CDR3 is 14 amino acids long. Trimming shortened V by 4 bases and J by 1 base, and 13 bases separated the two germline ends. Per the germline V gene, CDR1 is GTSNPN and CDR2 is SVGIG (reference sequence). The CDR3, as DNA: TGTGCCTGGACCCCTAAGACGGGGAACACTGAAGCTTTCTTT. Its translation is CAWTPKTGNTEAFF.

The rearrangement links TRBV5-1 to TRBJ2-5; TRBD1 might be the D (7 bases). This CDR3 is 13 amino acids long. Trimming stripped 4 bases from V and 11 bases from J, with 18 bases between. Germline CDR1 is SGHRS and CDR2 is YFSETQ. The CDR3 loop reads CASSPQGGREQYF. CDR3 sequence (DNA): TGCGCCAGCAGCCCCCAAGGGGGCCGGGAGCAGTACTTC.

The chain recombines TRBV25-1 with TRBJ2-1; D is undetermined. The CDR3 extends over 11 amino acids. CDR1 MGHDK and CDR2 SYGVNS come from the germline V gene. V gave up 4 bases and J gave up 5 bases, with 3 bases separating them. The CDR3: CASSADNEQFF. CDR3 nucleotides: TGTGCCAGCAGTGCGGACAATGAGCAGTTCTTC.

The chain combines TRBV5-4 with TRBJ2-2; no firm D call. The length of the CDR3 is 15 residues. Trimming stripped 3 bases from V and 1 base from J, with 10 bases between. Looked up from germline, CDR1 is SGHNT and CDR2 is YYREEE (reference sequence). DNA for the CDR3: TGTGCCAGCAGCTCCCGGTCAGGGAACACCGGGGAGCTGTTTTTT. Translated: CASSSRSGNTGELFF.

The CDR3 loop reads CAWSRGTSPTDTQYF. The CDR3 nucleotides read TGTGCCTGGAGTAGAGGGACTAGCCCGACAGATACGCAGTATTTT. V gene TRBV30 combines with J gene TRBJ2-3; 9 positions match TRBD2. The CDR3 runs 15 residues. V dropped 2 bases and J dropped 3; count of bases not matched to a gene: 6. CDR1 is GTSNPN, CDR2 SVGIG, per germline (reference sequence).

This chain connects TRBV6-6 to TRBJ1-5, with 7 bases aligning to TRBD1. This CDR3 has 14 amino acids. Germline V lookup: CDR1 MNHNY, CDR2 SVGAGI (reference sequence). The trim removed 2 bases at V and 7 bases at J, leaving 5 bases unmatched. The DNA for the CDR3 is TGTGCCAGCAGTTACAATGCAGGGGGACAGCCCCAGCATTTT. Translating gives CASSYNAGGQPQHF.

The chain's CDR3 is CASRASVFF. The CDR3 DNA is TGTGCCAGCAGAGCATCGGTGTTTTTT. J is TRBJ1-4 and V is TRBV6-6; D gene unclear. The germline gives CDR1 MNHNY, CDR2 SVGAGI (reference sequence). V was trimmed by 6 bases and J by 15 bases, leaving 8 bases between them. The CDR3 spans 9 residues.

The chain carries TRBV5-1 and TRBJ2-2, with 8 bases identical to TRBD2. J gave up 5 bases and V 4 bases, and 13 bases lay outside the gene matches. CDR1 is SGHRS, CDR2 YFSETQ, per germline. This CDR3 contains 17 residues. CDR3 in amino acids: CASSITPGASGTGELFF. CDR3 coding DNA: TGCGCCAGCAGCATCACCCCGGGGGCTAGCGGGACCGGGGAGCTGTTTTTT.

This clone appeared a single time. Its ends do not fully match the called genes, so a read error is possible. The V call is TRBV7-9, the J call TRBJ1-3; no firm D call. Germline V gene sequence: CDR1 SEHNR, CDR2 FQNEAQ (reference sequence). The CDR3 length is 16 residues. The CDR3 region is CSSSSSTLSTGNTIYF. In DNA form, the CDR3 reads TGTTCCAGCAGCTCCTCGACACTTAGTACTGGAAACACCATATATTTT.